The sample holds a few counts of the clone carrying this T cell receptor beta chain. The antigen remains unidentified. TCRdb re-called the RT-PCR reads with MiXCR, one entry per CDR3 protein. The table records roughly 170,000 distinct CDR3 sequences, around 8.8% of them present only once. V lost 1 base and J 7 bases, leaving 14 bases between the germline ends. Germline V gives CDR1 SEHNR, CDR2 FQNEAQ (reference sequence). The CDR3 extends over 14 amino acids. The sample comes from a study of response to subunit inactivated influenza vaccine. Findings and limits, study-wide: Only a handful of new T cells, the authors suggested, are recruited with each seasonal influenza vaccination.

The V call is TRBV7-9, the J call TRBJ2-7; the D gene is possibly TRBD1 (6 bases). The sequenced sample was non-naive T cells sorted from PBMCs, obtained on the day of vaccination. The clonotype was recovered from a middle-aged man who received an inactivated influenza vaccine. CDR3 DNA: TGTGCCAGCAGCTTAGTAGGCCCAGGGGAAGAGCAGTACTTC. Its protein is CASSLVGPGEEQYF.